This T cell receptor beta chain was recovered during a study of blood T cell repertoires in COVID-19. Study at large: PBMCs, B-cell-depleted T cells, or T cells were the source of the cDNA or gDNA that made up the material.

Sequencing was performed with immunoSEQ multiplex PCR; in TCRdb, only in-frame clones are kept and a portion is missing. The repertoire holds approximately 6,000 clones, with roughly nine tenths as singletons. CDR3 length equals 14 residues. The junction had 6 bases not matched to a gene; V was cut back by 10 bases and J by 2 bases. Germline-derived CDR1 and CDR2 are MNHEY and SMNVEV (reference sequence). The clonotype originates from a human donor in a cohort sampled during active COVID-19. V and J are TRBV27 and TRBJ2-3; 10 bases fit TRBD1. Sample: peripheral blood. Here the CDR3 reads CATADRGVTDTQYF. The DNA of the CDR3 is TGTGCCACCGCGGACAGGGGGGTCACAGATACGCAGTATTTT.